A single sample is the source of the 26 T cell receptor beta chains below, sequenced in a study of blood T cell repertoires in COVID-19. Assay used: immunoSEQ multiplex PCR; TCRdb lists only in-frame clones, some missing. The sample holds fewer than 650,000 clones, 85% to 90% seen once. The specimen sequenced was peripheral blood. The receptors were sampled from a woman aged 50 to 60 with COVID-19, enrolled during active disease.

Only one count was recorded for this clone. Distinct nucleotide sequences in the sample also encode this CDR3. The chain links TRBV3-1 (or the pseudogene TRBV3-2) to TRBJ1-5; 7 bases match TRBD1. Germline-derived CDR1 and CDR2 are LGHDT and YNNKEL (reference sequence). The V segment lost 2 bases and the J segment 6 bases; nucleotides outside the gene matches: 4. The CDR3 contains 14 residues. The CDR3 sequence is CASSQRQGIQPQHF. The DNA for the CDR3 is TGTGCCAGCAGCCAAAGACAGGGAATTCAGCCCCAGCATTTT.

The chain recombines TRBV7-2 with TRBJ1-5, with D tentatively TRBD1 (5 bases). Germline CDR1 SGHTA, CDR2 FQGNSA. This CDR3 is built from 15 residues. V lost 1 base to trimming and J lost 9 bases, with 16 bases between them. CDR3 region: CASSLVGRGVRPQHF. Here the CDR3 DNA reads TGTGCCAGCAGCTTAGTAGGACGGGGGGTGAGGCCCCAGCATTTT. Based on the CDR3 plus reference TRBV7-2 and TRBJ1-5, the full variable domain is GAGVSQSPSNKVTEKGKDVELRCDPISGHTALYWYRQSLGQGLEFLIYFQGNSAPDKSGLPSDRFSAERTGGSVSTLTIQRTQQEDSAVYLCASSLVGRGVRPQHFGDGTRLSIL.

The rearrangement links TRBV28 to TRBJ2-5; possibly TRBD1 for D (5 bases). The CDR3 length is 15 residues. Germline CDR1 is MDHEN and CDR2 is SYDVKM. The ends were cut back, 3 bases at V and 5 bases at J, with 16 bases in the middle. The CDR3 reads CASSLQGMLGETQYF. DNA of the CDR3: TGTGCCAGCAGTTTGCAGGGCATGCTGGGGGAGACCCAGTACTTC.

The gene calls are TRBV3-1 (or the pseudogene TRBV3-2) and TRBJ1-2, with TRBD1 identical over 7 bases. The trim removed 0 bases at V and 8 bases at J, leaving 9 bases unmatched. The CDR3 runs to 15 residues. The germline V gene has CDR1 LGHDT and CDR2 YNNKEL (reference sequence). CDR3 in DNA: TGTGCCAGCAGCCAAGAGGGGGACAGCTTTCGAGGCTACACCTTC. It specifies CASSQEGDSFRGYTF.

The rearrangement uses TRBV21-1 and TRBJ2-7; TRBD2, the table's D call, lacks a check against the DNA. TRBV21-1 is an annotated pseudogene. This CDR3 contains 16 residues. The CDR3 bases are TGTGCCAGCAGCAACCTCCTAGCGGGGGGGTCCTACGAGCAGTACTTC. This encodes CASSNLLAGGSYEQYF.

The chain couples TRBV12-3 or TRBV12-4 to TRBJ2-7; D possibly corresponds to TRBD2 (6 bases). V lost 6 bases and J 2 bases, leaving 11 bases between the germline ends. The CDR3 is made up of 13 amino acids. Written as DNA, the CDR3 is TGTGCCAGCAGCTTGGGACTGACCTACGAGCAGTACTTC. This codes for CASSLGLTYEQYF.

The chain has TRBV28 and TRBJ2-7, with 7 positions matching TRBD1. This CDR3 is built from 15 residues. V lost 5 bases and J lost 2; bases outside the gene matches: 9. Germline CDR1 and CDR2: MDHEN and SYDVKM. The DNA of the CDR3 is TGTGCCAGCAGTCCCAGGGGGACAGTTCCCTACGAGCAGTACTTC. Its translation is CASSPRGTVPYEQYF.

The gene calls are TRBV27 and TRBJ1-1; D is possibly TRBD1 (6 bases). V lost 10 bases to trimming and J lost 0 bases, with 9 bases between them. The CDR3 totals 12 residues. Germline CDR1 reads MNHEY; CDR2 reads SMNVEV (reference sequence). The CDR3 loop is CAKTGLNTEAFF. CDR3 nucleotide sequence: TGTGCCAAAACAGGGTTGAACACTGAAGCTTTCTTT.

The chain recombines TRBV19 with TRBJ2-2; TRBD1 matches 11 bases. The CDR3 is 18 amino acids. The V gene's germline CDR1 is LNHDA and CDR2 SQIVND (reference sequence). J gave up 8 bases and V 5 bases, and 16 bases lay outside the gene matches. CDR3: CASSLRTGGATLSGELFF. The DNA of the CDR3 is TGTGCCAGTAGTCTTCGGACAGGGGGCGCGACACTTTCGGGGGAGCTGTTTTTT. Full variable domain (outside the CDR3, taken from reference TRBV19 and TRBJ2-2): DGGITQSPKYLFRKEGQNVTLSCEQNLNHDAMYWYRQDPGQGLRLIYYSQIVNDFQKGDIAEGYSVSREKKESFPLTVTSAQKNPTAFYLCASSLRTGGATLSGELFFGEGSRLTVL.

The genes are TRBV19 and TRBJ2-2; perhaps TRBD2 as D (5 bases). In germline, CDR1 is LNHDA, CDR2 SQIVND (reference sequence). V lost 7 bases, J lost 5 bases, and 14 bases lay in between. The CDR3 loop spans 14 amino acids. CDR3 sequence reads: CASTRMGGTGELFF. The CDR3, as DNA: TGTGCCAGTACACGGATGGGCGGGACCGGGGAGCTGTTTTTT.

V is TRBV30 and J is TRBJ1-1; no clear D. Looked up from germline, CDR1 is GTSNPN and CDR2 is SVGIG (reference sequence). Trimming removed 4 bases from V and 3 bases from J, with 9 bases in between. The CDR3 consists of 12 residues. This CDR3 reads CAWTRGYTEAFF. In nucleotides, the CDR3 is TGTGCCTGGACCCGGGGATACACTGAAGCTTTCTTT. Looking up the rest from reference TRBV30 and TRBJ1-1 gives the full variable domain: SQTIHQWPATLVQPVGSPLSLECTVEGTSNPNLYWYRQAAGRGLQLLFYSVGIGQISSEVPQNLSASRPQDRQFILSSKKLLLSDSGFYLCAWTRGYTEAFFGQGTRLTVV.

V usage is TRBV7-9 and J usage is TRBJ2-7, with 7 nucleotides matching TRBD1. CDR1 SEHNR and CDR2 FQNEAQ come from the germline V gene (reference sequence). There are 15 residues in the CDR3. V lost 0 bases, J lost 1 base, and 3 bases stayed unmatched. CDR3 region: CASSLAGDRSYEQYF. The CDR3 bases are TGTGCCAGCAGCTTAGCGGGGGACAGATCCTACGAGCAGTACTTC.

The J gene is TRBJ1-1, the V gene TRBV2, with no clear D. V was pared by 3 bases and J by 1 base, with 9 bases between. Germline-derived CDR1 and CDR2 are SNHLY and FYNNEI. The CDR3 covers 14 residues. The CDR3 nucleotides are TGTGCCAGCAGTGATGTACATTCGAACACTGAAGCTTTCTTT. Translation: CASSDVHSNTEAFF.

The chain is built from TRBV25-1 and TRBJ1-1, with TRBD1 matching over 11 bases. V gave up 3 bases and J gave up 5 bases; unmatched junction bases: 5. The V gene's germline CDR1 is MGHDK and CDR2 SYGVNS. CDR3 length: 15 residues. The CDR3 sequence is CASSEPGQGGTEAFF. CDR3 nucleotides: TGTGCCAGCAGTGAGCCGGGACAGGGGGGGACTGAAGCTTTCTTT. The full variable domain, with the rest looked up from reference TRBV25-1 and TRBJ1-1, is EADIYQTPRYLVIGTGKKITLECSQTMGHDKMYWYQQDPGMELHLIHYSYGVNSTEKGDLSSESTVSRIRTEHFPLTLESARPSHTSQYLCASSEPGQGGTEAFFGQGTRLTVV.

This clone has only one observation. This sample includes further DNA sequences coding for the same CDR3. The chain links TRBV19 to TRBJ1-1; TRBD1 matches at 9 bases. The J segment lost 5 bases and the V segment lost 5 bases, leaving 6 bases of the junction unmatched. The CDR3 covers 14 residues. CDR1 LNHDA and CDR2 SQIVND come from the germline V gene (reference sequence). CDR3 DNA sequence: TGTGCCAGTAGTCCGGGACAGGGAGGGACTGAAGCTTTCTTT. Translated, it gives CASSPGQGGTEAFF.

The V gene is TRBV7-6, the J gene TRBJ1-2; 10 bases fit TRBD1. V trimming: 1 base; J trimming: 8 bases; junction bases outside the gene matches: 1. Germline V gene data show CDR1 as SGHVS and CDR2 as FNYEAQ. The length of the CDR3 is 13 residues. CDR3 sequence (DNA): TGTGCCAGCAGCTTAGGACAGGGGGCAGGCTACACCTTC. Its translation: CASSLGQGAGYTF. The full variable domain, with the rest looked up from reference TRBV7-6 and TRBJ1-2, is GAGVSQSPRYKVTKRGQDVALRCDPISGHVSLYWYRQALGQGPEFLTYFNYEAQQDKSGLPNDRFSAERPEGSISTLTIQRTEQRDSAMYRCASSLGQGAGYTFGSGTRLTVV.

The gene calls are TRBV7-9 and TRBJ1-2, with TRBD1 matching 10 bases. V gave up 2 bases and J gave up 6 bases; unmatched junction bases: 6. The CDR3 spans 15 residues. The germline V gene has CDR1 SEHNR and CDR2 FQNEAQ (reference sequence). The CDR3 coding sequence is TGTGCCAGCAGCTTATTATCCGGGACAGGGGATGGCTACACCTTC. Protein product: CASSLLSGTGDGYTF.

This clone has only one observation. The chain combines TRBV7-8 with TRBJ2-2; the D is unclear. Trimming took off 3 bases at V and 6 bases at J, with 11 bases between the two ends. The length of the CDR3 is 14 residues. Germline CDR1 SGHVS, CDR2 FQNEAQ. The CDR3 nucleotides read TGTGCCAGCAGCTTTAATGTGGTAGCCGGGGAGCTGTTTTTT. Translating it yields CASSFNVVAGELFF.

CDR3 residues: CASIRRGGADTQYF. In nucleotides, the CDR3 is TGTGCCTCCATCCGGCGGGGGGGGGCAGATACGCAGTATTTT. This chain connects TRBV30 to TRBJ2-3; TRBD2 matches 9 bases. The CDR3 consists of 14 residues. Germline V CDR1 and CDR2: GTSNPN, SVGIG (reference sequence). The V segment lost 7 bases and the J segment 4 bases; nucleotides outside the gene matches: 9.

This clone was seen only once. The chain combines TRBV10-1 with TRBJ1-4; D unclear. V shed 9 bases and J shed 7 bases, with 27 bases lying between them. The CDR3 sequence is 17 residues long. CDR1 and CDR2 from the germline V gene are WNHNN and SYGVQD (reference sequence). CDR3 residues: CARGPNIYKGGGEKLFF. DNA of the CDR3: TGCGCCAGAGGTCCTAACATTTATAAGGGTGGAGGTGAAAAACTGTTTTTT.

The rearrangement uses TRBV6-5 and TRBJ2-2; 7 bases are shared with TRBD1. The CDR3 loop spans 15 amino acids. V dropped 5 bases and J dropped 4; count of bases not matched to a gene: 7. Germline V gene data show CDR1 as MNHEY and CDR2 as SVGAGI. The CDR3 loop reads CASSPRQGGTGELFF. The CDR3 nucleotides read TGTGCCAGCAGTCCCAGACAGGGCGGCACCGGGGAGCTGTTTTTT.

The chain combines TRBV5-1 with TRBJ1-2; TRBD1 agrees at 7 bases. J gave up 4 bases and V 6 bases, and 9 bases lay outside the gene matches. Germline V lookup: CDR1 SGHRS, CDR2 YFSETQ. This CDR3 has 14 amino acids. The CDR3 DNA follows: TGCGCCAGCACGGATCCGGGACAGCCCTATGGCTACACCTTC. Translating gives CASTDPGQPYGYTF.

The chain couples TRBV14 to TRBJ2-4; D not certain. The CDR3 covers 17 residues. Germline V gives CDR1 SGHDN, CDR2 FVKESK. Between the trimmed V and J ends, which lost 1 base and 4 bases, there was a span of 17 bases. The CDR3 region has the DNA TGTGCCAGCAGCCAAGCGAGATTAAGCCAAACGAAAAACATTCAGTACTTC. It yields the protein CASSQARLSQTKNIQYF. Combining the CDR3 with reference TRBV14 and TRBJ2-4 gives the whole variable domain EAGVTQFPSHSVIEKGQTVTLRCDPISGHDNLYWYRRVMGKEIKFLLHFVKESKQDESGMPNNRFLAERTGGTYSTLKVQPAELEDSGVYFCASSQARLSQTKNIQYFGAGTRLSVL.

The chain recombines TRBV11-2 with TRBJ2-7; TRBD1 is a possible D gene (5 bases). This CDR3 is built from 15 residues. Trimming took 5 bases from V and 4 from J, leaving 18 bases between them. Germline V gene data show CDR1 as SGHAT and CDR2 as FQNNGV. The CDR3 coding sequence is TGTGCCAGCAGCGGAATAAAGGGGCTGTGGTACGAGCAGTACTTC. It yields the protein CASSGIKGLWYEQYF.

The chain links TRBV7-9 to TRBJ1-3; D uncertain. With 11 bases removed from V and 0 bases from J, the gap between germline ends came to 11 bases. This CDR3 is built from 13 residues. Germline CDR1 and CDR2: SEHNR and FQNEAQ (reference sequence). This CDR3 is CAALRISGNTIYF. For the CDR3, the DNA is TGTGCCGCCCTCAGAATCTCTGGAAACACCATATATTTT.

The chain uses TRBV12-2 and TRBJ2-7; the table's D call of TRBD1 was not tested on the DNA. TRBV12-2 is listed as a pseudogene. CDR3 length: 18 residues. CDR3 loop: CASRLARTVLPQGYEQYF. The DNA of the CDR3 is TGTGCAAGTCGCTTAGCTAGAACAGTACTCCCCCAGGGCTACGAGCAGTACTTC.